This TCR beta chain was sequenced in a study of CD8 T cells in Susac syndrome. About this clonotype: The antigen is undetermined. Its ends do not fully match the called genes, so a read error is possible.

Random hexamers were used to reverse transcribe an amount of roughly 0.45 to 1 ug RNA. Amplification of TCR beta CDR3 was carried out by immunoSEQ multiplex PCR, which covered 54 Vbeta and 13 Jbeta segments. TCRdb redid the calling of the immunoSEQ multiplex PCR reads with MiXCR, one entry per CDR3 protein. Among around 140,000 distinct CDR3 sequences listed, around 86% were seen once. TCR beta from blood CD8+ and CD4+ T cells was sequenced. Negative isolation yielded CD4+ and CD8+ T cells, and FACS enriched TEMRA cells. The CDR3 consists of 13 residues. Germline assignment: CDR1 GTSNPN and CDR2 SVGIG (reference sequence). Study-wide points: Only a relatively small number of individuals were included in the TCR sequencing and HLA analysis.

The sequencing sample was made of CD8+ T cells from PBMCs. This sequence was found in a human donor with multiple sclerosis. V gene TRBV30 combines with J gene TRBJ1-1; the D gene is possibly TRBD1 (6 bases). CDR3 DNA sequence: TGTGCCTGGGGTGTAGGGAGGGGGACTGAAGCTTTCTTT. Translation gives CAWGVGRGTEAFF.